This record looks at one TCR beta chain sequence and its context. This specimen comes from a study of early T cells in non-severe SARS-CoV-2 infection. Overall study: Unsorted whole-blood RNA was sequenced in bulk, leaving chains unpaired.

In the library, individual cDNA molecules carried attached unique molecular identifiers. TCRdb reprocessed the 5' RACE reads via MiXCR and lists one record per CDR3 protein. The data contain about 110,000 distinct CDR3 sequences, 10% to 15% of them seen just once; the ten biggest clones take up about 3.8%. The CDR3 runs 15 residues. Per the germline V gene, CDR1 is LNHDA and CDR2 is SQIVND (reference sequence). V was clipped by 5 bases and J by 0 bases, with 10 bases between them. The chain is built from TRBV19 and TRBJ1-4; D remains ambiguous. The sequenced sample was whole blood, obtained at baseline. The TCR comes from an adult who was a healthcare worker with PCR-confirmed SARS-CoV-2 infection or an uninfected control (not recorded which). CDR3 sequence reads: CASSSGQATNEKLFF. CDR3 DNA sequence: TGTGCCAGTAGTTCTGGTCAGGCAACTAATGAAAAACTGTTTTTT. The entire variable domain, with the rest obtained from reference TRBV19 and TRBJ1-4, is as follows: DGGITQSPKYLFRKEGQNVTLSCEQNLNHDAMYWYRQDPGQGLRLIYYSQIVNDFQKGDIAEGYSVSREKKESFPLTVTSAQKNPTAFYLCASSSGQATNEKLFFGSGTQLSVL.